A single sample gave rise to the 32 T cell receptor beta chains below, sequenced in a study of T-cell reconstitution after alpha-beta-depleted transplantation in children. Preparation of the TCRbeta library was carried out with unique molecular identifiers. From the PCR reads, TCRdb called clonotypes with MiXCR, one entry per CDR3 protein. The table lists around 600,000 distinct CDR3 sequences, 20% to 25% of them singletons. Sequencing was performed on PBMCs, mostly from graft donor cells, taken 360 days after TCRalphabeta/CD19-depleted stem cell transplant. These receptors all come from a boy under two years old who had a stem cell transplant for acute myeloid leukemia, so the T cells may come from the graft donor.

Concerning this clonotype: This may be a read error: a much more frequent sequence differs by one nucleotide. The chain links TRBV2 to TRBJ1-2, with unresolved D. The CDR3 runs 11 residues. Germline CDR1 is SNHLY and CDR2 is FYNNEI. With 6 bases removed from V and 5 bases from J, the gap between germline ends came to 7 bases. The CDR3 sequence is CASRGKYGYTF. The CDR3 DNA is TGTGCCAGCAGGGGCAAGTATGGCTACACCTTC.

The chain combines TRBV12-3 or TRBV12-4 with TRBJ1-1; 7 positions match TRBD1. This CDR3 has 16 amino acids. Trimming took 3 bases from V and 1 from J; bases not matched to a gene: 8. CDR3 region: CASSFRSTGENTEAFF. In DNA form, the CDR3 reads TGTGCCAGCAGTTTTCGGTCAACAGGGGAGAACACTGAAGCTTTCTTT.

CDR3 coding DNA: TGCAGTGTGCGGGGAGCGAGCAATCAGCCCCAGCATTTT. Translation: CSVRGASNQPQHF. The chain employs TRBV20-1 and TRBJ1-5; no reliable D call. The CDR3 extends over 13 amino acids. The V gene lost 7 bases and the J gene lost 1 base, with 11 bases spanning the gap. Germline V CDR1 and CDR2: DFQATT, SNEGSKA (reference sequence).

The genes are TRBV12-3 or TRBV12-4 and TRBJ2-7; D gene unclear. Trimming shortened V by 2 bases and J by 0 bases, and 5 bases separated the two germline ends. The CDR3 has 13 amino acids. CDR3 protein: CASSLPSSYEQYF. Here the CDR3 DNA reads TGTGCCAGCAGTTTACCCTCCTCCTACGAGCAGTACTTC.

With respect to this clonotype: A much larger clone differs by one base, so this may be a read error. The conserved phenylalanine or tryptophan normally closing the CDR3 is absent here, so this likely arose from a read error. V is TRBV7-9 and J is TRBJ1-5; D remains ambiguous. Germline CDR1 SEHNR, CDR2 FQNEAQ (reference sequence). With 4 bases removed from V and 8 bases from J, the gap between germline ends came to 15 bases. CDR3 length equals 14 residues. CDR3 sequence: CASSSLGPGEPQHS. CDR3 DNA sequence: TGTGCCAGCAGCTCCTTAGGGCCGGGAGAGCCCCAGCATTCT.

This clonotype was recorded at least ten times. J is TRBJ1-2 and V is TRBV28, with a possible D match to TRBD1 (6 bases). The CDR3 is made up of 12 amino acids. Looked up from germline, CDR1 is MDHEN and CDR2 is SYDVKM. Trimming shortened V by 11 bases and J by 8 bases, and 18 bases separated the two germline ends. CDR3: CAQWTAGEGYTF. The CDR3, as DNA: TGTGCCCAATGGACGGCAGGGGAAGGCTACACCTTC.

CDR3 sequence: CASSQGVPGQVSYEQYF. The CDR3 coding sequence is TGCGCCAGCAGCCAAGGAGTCCCCGGACAGGTCTCCTACGAGCAGTACTTC. V usage is TRBV4-3 and J usage is TRBJ2-7, with TRBD1 matching over 7 bases. CDR3 length: 17 amino acids. The germline CDR1 and CDR2 sequences are LGHNA and YSLEER. V was clipped by 1 base and J by 0 bases; unmatched bases: 9.

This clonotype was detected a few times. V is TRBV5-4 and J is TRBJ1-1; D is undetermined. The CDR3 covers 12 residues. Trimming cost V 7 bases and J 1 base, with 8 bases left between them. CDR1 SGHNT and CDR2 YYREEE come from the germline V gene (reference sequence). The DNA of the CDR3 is TGTGCCAGCTATGGCAGGAACACTGAAGCTTTCTTT. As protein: CASYGRNTEAFF.

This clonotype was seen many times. For the CDR3, the DNA is TGTGCCAGCAGTTTAGTAGCACTAGCGGGGGTCAGCTACGAGCAGTACTTC. Translated, it gives CASSLVALAGVSYEQYF. The V gene is TRBV12-3 or TRBV12-4, the J gene TRBJ2-7; 11 positions match TRBD2. The CDR3 has 17 residues. V was clipped by 1 base and J by 3 bases; unmatched bases: 8.

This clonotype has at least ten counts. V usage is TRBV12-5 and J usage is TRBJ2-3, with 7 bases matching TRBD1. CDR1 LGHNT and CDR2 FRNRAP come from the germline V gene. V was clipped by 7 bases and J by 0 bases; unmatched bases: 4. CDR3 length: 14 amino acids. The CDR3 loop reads CASARDSSTDTQYF. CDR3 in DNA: TGTGCTAGTGCCCGGGACAGTAGCACAGATACGCAGTATTTT.

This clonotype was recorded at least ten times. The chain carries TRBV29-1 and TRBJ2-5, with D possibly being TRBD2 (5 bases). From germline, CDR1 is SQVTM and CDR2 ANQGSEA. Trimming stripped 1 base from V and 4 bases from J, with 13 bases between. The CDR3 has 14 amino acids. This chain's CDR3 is CSVEGRYVGETQYF. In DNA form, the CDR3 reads TGCAGCGTTGAAGGGAGGTACGTCGGAGAGACCCAGTACTTC.

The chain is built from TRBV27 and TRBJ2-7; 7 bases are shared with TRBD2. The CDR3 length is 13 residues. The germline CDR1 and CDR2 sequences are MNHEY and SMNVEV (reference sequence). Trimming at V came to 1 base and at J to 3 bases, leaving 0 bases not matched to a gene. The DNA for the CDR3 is TGTGCCAGCAGTTTATGGGAGGGCTACGAGCAGTACTTC. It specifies CASSLWEGYEQYF.

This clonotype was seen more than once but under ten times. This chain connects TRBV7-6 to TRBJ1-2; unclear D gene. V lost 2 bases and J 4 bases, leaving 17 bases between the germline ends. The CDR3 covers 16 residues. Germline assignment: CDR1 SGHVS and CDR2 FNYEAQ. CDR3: CASSLSLDGGSYGYTF. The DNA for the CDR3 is TGTGCCAGCAGCTTATCCCTGGACGGAGGGAGCTATGGCTACACCTTC.

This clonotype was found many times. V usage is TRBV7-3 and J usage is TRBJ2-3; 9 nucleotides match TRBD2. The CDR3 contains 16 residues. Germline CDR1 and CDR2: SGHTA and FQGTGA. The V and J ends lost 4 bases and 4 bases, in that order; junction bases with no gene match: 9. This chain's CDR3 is CASSSRSGGRADTQYF. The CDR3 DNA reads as TGTGCCAGCAGCTCCCGTAGCGGGGGTAGGGCAGATACGCAGTATTTT.

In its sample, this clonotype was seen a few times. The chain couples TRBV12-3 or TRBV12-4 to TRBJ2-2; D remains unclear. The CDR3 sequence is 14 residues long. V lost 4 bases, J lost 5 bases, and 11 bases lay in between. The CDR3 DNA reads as TGTGCCAGCAGTTGGGCTAGGAAAACCGGGGAGCTGTTTTTT. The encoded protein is CASSWARKTGELFF.

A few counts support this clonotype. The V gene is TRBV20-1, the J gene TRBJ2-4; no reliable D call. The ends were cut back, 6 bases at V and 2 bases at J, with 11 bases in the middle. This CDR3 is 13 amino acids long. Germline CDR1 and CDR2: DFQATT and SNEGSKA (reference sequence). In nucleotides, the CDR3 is TGCAGTGCCCGTCAGGAGCCCAAAAACATTCAGTACTTC. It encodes CSARQEPKNIQYF.

CDR3 DNA: TGCAGTGCTAGGAGCGGGGGGTTCTACAATGAGCAGTTCTTC. Protein product: CSARSGGFYNEQFF. The J gene is TRBJ2-1, the V gene TRBV20-1; 9 bases agree with TRBD2. CDR3 length: 14 residues. V dropped 3 bases and J dropped 3; count of bases not matched to a gene: 3. CDR1 is DFQATT, CDR2 SNEGSKA, per germline (reference sequence).

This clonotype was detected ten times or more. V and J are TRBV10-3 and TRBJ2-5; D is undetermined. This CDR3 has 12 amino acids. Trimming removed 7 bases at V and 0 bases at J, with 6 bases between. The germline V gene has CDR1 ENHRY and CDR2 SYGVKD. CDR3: CAIIRYQETQYF. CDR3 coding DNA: TGTGCCATCATAAGGTACCAAGAGACCCAGTACTTC.

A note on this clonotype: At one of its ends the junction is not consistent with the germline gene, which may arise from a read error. The CDR3 sequence: CASRNTGSETQYF. CDR3 nucleotides: TGTGCGAGCAGGAATACAGGGTCGGAGACCCAGTACTTC. V usage is TRBV7-7 and J usage is TRBJ2-5, with D perhaps matching TRBD1 (6 bases). The CDR3 is 13 amino acids. The germline gives CDR1 SSHAT, CDR2 FNYEAQ (reference sequence).

In DNA, the CDR3 is TGTGCCAGCAGCGAGGGGATCACTTACGAGCAGTACGTC. It specifies CASSEGITYEQYV. The chain links TRBV6-1 to TRBJ2-7; D may match TRBD1 or TRBD2 (5 bases each). Trimming removed 6 bases at V and 4 bases at J, with 13 bases between. This CDR3 has 13 residues. Per germline, CDR1 MNHNS and CDR2 SASEGT.

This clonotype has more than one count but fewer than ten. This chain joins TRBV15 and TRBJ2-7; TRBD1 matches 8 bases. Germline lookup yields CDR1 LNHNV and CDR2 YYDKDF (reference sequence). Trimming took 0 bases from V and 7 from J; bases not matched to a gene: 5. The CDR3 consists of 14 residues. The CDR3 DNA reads TGTGCCACCAGCAGAGATCCAGGGGGCGCGGAGCAGTACTTC. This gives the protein CATSRDPGGAEQYF. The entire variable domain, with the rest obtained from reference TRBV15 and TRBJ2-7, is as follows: DAMVIQNPRYQVTQFGKPVTLSCSQTLNHNVMYWYQQKSSQAPKLLFHYYDKDFNNEADTPDNFQSRRPNTSFCFLDIRSPGLGDTAMYLCATSRDPGGAEQYFGPGTRLTVT.

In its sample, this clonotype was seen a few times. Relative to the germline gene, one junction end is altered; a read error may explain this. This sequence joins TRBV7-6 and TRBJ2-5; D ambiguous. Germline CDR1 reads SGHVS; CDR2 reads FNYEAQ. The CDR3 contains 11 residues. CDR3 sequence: CASSLKGLTHF. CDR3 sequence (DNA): TGTGCCAGCAGCTTAAAGGGCCTTACCCACTTC.

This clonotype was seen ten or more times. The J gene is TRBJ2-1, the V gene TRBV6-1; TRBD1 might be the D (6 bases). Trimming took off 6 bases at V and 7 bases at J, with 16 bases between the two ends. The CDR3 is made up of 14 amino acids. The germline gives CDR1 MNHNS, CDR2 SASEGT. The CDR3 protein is CASSLWGQPNEQFF. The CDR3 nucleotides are TGTGCCAGCAGCCTCTGGGGACAACCTAATGAGCAGTTCTTC.

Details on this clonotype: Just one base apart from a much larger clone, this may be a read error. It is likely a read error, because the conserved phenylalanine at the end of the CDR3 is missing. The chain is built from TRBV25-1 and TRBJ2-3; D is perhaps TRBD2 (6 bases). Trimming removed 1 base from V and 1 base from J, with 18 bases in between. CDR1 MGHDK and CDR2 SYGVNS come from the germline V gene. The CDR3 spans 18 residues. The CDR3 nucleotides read TGTGCCAGCAGTGAATGGCGAGACATCACGGGGGGCACAGATACGCAGTATTGT. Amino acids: CASSEWRDITGGTDTQYC.

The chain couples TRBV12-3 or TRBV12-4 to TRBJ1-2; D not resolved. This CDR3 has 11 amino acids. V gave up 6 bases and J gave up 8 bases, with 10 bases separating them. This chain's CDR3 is CASRFLFGYTF. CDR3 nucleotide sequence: TGTGCCAGCAGGTTTCTATTCGGCTACACCTTC.

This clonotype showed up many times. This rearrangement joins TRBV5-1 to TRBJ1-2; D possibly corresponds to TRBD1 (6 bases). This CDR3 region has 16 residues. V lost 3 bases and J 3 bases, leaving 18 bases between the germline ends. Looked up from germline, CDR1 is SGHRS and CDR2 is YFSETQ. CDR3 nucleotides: TGCGCCAGCAGCTACGACCCACAGGGTGACGACTATGGCTACACCTTC. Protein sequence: CASSYDPQGDDYGYTF.

The CDR3 DNA reads as TGCAGTGCTAGAGATTTCGGGGGGGGCCAAGAGACCCAGTACTTC. Amino acid sequence: CSARDFGGGQETQYF. The chain has TRBV20-1 and TRBJ2-5; 8 nucleotides align to TRBD2. CDR1 is DFQATT, CDR2 SNEGSKA, per germline (reference sequence). V trimming: 0 bases; J trimming: 1 base; junction bases outside the gene matches: 4. The CDR3 sequence is 15 residues long.

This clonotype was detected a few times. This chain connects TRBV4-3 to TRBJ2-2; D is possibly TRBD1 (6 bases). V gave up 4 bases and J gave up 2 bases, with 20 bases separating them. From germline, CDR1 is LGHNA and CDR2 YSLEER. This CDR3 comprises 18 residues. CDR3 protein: CASSPEFPGHLNTGELFF. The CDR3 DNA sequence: TGCGCCAGCAGCCCTGAATTTCCGGGACACCTAAACACCGGGGAGCTGTTTTTT.

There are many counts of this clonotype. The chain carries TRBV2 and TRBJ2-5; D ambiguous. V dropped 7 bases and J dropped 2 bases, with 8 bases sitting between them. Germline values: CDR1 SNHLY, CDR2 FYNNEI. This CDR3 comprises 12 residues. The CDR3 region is CASNLLQETQYF. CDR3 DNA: TGTGCCAGCAACTTACTACAAGAGACCCAGTACTTC.

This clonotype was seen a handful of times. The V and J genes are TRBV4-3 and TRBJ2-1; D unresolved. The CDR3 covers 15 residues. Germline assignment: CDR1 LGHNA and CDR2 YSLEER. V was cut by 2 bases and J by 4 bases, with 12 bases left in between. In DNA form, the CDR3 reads TGCGCCAGCAGCCAAAAGTGGCAGAGTTACAATGAGCAGTTCTTC. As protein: CASSQKWQSYNEQFF.

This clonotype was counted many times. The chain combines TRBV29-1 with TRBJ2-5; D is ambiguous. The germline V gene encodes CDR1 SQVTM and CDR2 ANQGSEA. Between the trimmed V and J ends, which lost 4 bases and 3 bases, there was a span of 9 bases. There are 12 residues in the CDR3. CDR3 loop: CSVGSRKETQYF. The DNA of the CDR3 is TGCAGCGTTGGAAGCAGAAAAGAGACCCAGTACTTC.

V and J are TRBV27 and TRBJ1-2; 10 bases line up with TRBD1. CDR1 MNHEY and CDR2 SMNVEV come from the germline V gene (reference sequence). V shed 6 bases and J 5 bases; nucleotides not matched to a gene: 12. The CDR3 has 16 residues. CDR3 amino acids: CASSPGTGVMLYGYTF. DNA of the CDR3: TGTGCCAGCAGCCCAGGGACAGGGGTTATGCTTTATGGCTACACCTTC.